A single sample is the source of the 13 T cell receptor beta chains below, sequenced in a study of blood T cell repertoires in COVID-19. Sequencing was performed with immunoSEQ multiplex PCR; in TCRdb, only in-frame clones are kept and a portion is missing. The sample has over 120,000 clones, 80% to 85% seen once. The specimen sequenced was peripheral blood. The source of these receptors is a woman aged 55-70 years with acute or convalescent COVID-19.

The chain is built from TRBV30 and TRBJ2-1; possibly TRBD2 for D (6 bases). With 3 bases removed from V and 0 bases from J, the gap between germline ends came to 21 bases. CDR3 size: 18 residues. Germline V gene sequence: CDR1 GTSNPN, CDR2 SVGIG (reference sequence). The CDR3 DNA follows: TGTGCCTGGAGGACTAGTCGTATTCGAAAGAGCTCCTACAATGAGCAGTTCTTC. This encodes CAWRTSRIRKSSYNEQFF.

The chain recombines TRBV29-1 with TRBJ2-7; TRBD2 matches at 8 bases. The CDR3 spans 13 residues. The ends lost 3 bases at V and 4 bases at J; junction bases unmatched: 5. CDR1 SQVTM and CDR2 ANQGSEA come from the germline V gene. CDR3 bases: TGCAGCGTTGACGCGGGAGGAAATTACGAGCAGTACTTC. It translates to CSVDAGGNYEQYF.

The chain's CDR3 is CASSPGTGNTEAFF. CDR3 nucleotides: TGTGCCAGCAGCCCCGGGACAGGTAACACTGAAGCTTTCTTT. V usage is TRBV6-5 and J usage is TRBJ1-1; 8 bases fit TRBD1. From germline, CDR1 is MNHEY and CDR2 SVGAGI. The trim removed 6 bases at V and 2 bases at J, leaving 5 bases unmatched. The CDR3 totals 14 residues.

This chain uses TRBV29-1 with TRBJ1-3, with D maybe TRBD1 (5 bases). The CDR3 length is 12 residues. V lost 7 bases to trimming and J lost 1 base, with 8 bases between them. Germline CDR1 is SQVTM and CDR2 is ANQGSEA. The CDR3 nucleotides read TGCAGCGGTACAGGATCTGGAAACACCATATATTTT. This translates into CSGTGSGNTIYF.

The rearrangement links TRBV27 to TRBJ2-5; D is possibly TRBD1 (5 bases). CDR3 length: 14 residues. The germline V gene encodes CDR1 MNHEY and CDR2 SMNVEV (reference sequence). V lost 0 bases, J lost 5 bases, and 10 bases lay in between. CDR3 nucleotides: TGTGCCAGCAGTTTATCGGTAGGGGTCGAGACCCAGTACTTC. The encoded protein is CASSLSVGVETQYF.

The gene calls are TRBV28 and TRBJ1-6; no reliable D call. Trimming cost V 6 bases and J 0 bases, with 15 bases left between them. There are 17 residues in the CDR3. Germline CDR1 MDHEN, CDR2 SYDVKM. The CDR3 loop is CASRGWELSSYNSPLHF. DNA for the CDR3: TGTGCCAGCAGGGGATGGGAGCTGAGCTCCTATAATTCACCCCTCCACTTT.

The V and J genes are TRBV7-2 and TRBJ2-7; possible D gene TRBD2, 6 bases. From germline, CDR1 is SGHTA and CDR2 FQGNSA. Trimming stripped 2 bases from V and 4 bases from J, with 15 bases between. This CDR3 region has 15 residues. CDR3 residues: CASSLRWGSGYEQYF. CDR3 sequence (DNA): TGTGCCAGCAGCTTACGATGGGGGAGCGGGTACGAGCAGTACTTC.

The chain is built from TRBV9 and TRBJ1-1; D gene ambiguous. This CDR3 region has 13 residues. V was shortened by 0 bases and J by 0 bases, with 3 bases between the two germline ends. The germline gives CDR1 SGDLS, CDR2 YYNGEE. This CDR3 is CASSVAMNTEAFF. The CDR3 coding sequence is TGTGCCAGCAGCGTAGCTATGAACACTGAAGCTTTCTTT.

This chain links TRBV12-3 or TRBV12-4 with TRBJ1-2; 11 bases are a match to TRBD1. The trim removed 5 bases at V and 8 bases at J, leaving 4 bases unmatched. The CDR3 covers 13 residues. The CDR3 sequence is CASSQGTGGGYTF. CDR3 nucleotide sequence: TGTGCCAGCAGTCAAGGGACAGGGGGAGGCTACACCTTC.

This rearrangement joins TRBV7-6 to TRBJ2-5, with D perhaps matching TRBD1 (6 bases). With 1 base removed from V and 4 bases from J, the gap between germline ends came to 13 bases. CDR3 length: 15 amino acids. CDR1 SGHVS and CDR2 FNYEAQ come from the germline V gene. The CDR3 reads CASSLVLGAGETQYF. The CDR3 coding sequence is TGTGCCAGCAGCTTAGTGCTGGGGGCTGGAGAGACCCAGTACTTC.

The CDR3 region is CASSPRVSNTEAFF. The CDR3 nucleotides are TGTGCCAGCAGTCCCAGGGTTTCGAACACTGAAGCTTTCTTT. The chain recombines TRBV28 with TRBJ1-1; TRBD1 is a possible D gene (5 bases). Per the germline V gene, CDR1 is MDHEN and CDR2 is SYDVKM. The CDR3 totals 14 residues. V lost 5 bases and J 1 base, leaving 11 bases between the germline ends.

The chain joins TRBV4-3 to TRBJ1-2, with D tentatively TRBD1 (6 bases). The V and J ends lost 1 base and 5 bases respectively, with 14 bases between them. Germline V lookup: CDR1 LGHNA, CDR2 YSLEER. This CDR3 contains 15 residues. The CDR3 sequence: CASSQAQGRSYGYTF. DNA for the CDR3: TGCGCCAGCAGCCAAGCGCAGGGGCGCTCGTATGGCTACACCTTC.

The chain is built from TRBV6-5 and TRBJ1-2, with D possibly matching TRBD1 (5 bases). Germline V gives CDR1 MNHEY, CDR2 SVGAGI. The CDR3 is made up of 13 amino acids. Trimming cost V 6 bases and J 7 bases, with 15 bases left between them. The CDR3 bases are TGTGCCAGCAGAGCCGGGACGGGGGGTGGCTACACCTTC. It specifies CASRAGTGGGYTF.